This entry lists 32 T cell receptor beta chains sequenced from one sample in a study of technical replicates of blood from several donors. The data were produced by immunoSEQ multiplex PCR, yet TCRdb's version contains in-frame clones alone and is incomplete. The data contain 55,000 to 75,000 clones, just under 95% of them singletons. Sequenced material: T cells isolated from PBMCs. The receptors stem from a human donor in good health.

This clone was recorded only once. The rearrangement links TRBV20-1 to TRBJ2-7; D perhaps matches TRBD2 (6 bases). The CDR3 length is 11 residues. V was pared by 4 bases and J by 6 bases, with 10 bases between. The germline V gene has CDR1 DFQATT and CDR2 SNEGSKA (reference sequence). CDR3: CSATVRGEQYF. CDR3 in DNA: TGCAGTGCTACTGTGCGGGGCGAGCAGTACTTC.

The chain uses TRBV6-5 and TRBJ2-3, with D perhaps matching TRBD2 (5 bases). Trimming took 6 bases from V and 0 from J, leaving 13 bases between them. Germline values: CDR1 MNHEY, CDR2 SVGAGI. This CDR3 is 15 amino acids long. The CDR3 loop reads CASSPFSSSTDTQYF. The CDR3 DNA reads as TGTGCCAGCAGCCCCTTTTCTAGCAGCACAGATACGCAGTATTTT.

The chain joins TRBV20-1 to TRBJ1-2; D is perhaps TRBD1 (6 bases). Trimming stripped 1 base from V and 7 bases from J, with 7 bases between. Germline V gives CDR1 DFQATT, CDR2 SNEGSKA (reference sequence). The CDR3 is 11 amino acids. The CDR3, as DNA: TGCAGTGCTAGAGCCAGGGGTGGCTACACCTTC. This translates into CSARARGGYTF.

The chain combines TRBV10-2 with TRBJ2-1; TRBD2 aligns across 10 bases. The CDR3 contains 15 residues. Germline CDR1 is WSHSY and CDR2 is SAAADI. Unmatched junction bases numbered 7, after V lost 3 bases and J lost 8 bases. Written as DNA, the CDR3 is TGCGCCAGCAGTGATCCAGCGGGAGGGCCATATGAGCAGTTCTTC. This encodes CASSDPAGGPYEQFF.

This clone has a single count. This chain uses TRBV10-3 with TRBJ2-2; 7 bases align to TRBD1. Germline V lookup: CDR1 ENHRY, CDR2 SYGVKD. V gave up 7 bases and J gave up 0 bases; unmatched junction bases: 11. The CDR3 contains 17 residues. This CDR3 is CAINWGGQGANTGELFF. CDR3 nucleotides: TGTGCCATCAATTGGGGCGGGCAGGGGGCGAACACCGGGGAGCTGTTTTTT.

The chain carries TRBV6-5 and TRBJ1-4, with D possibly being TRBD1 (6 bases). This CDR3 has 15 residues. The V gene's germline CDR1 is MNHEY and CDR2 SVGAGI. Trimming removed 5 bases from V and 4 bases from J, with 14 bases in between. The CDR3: CASSLGGAYNEKLFF. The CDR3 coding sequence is TGTGCCAGCAGTCTTGGGGGCGCATATAATGAAAAACTGTTTTTT.

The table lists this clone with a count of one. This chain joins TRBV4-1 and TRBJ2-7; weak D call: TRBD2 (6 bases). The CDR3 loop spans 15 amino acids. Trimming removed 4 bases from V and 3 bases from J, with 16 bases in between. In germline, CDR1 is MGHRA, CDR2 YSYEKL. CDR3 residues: CASSPGTPFYYEQYF. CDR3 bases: TGCGCCAGCAGCCCCGGGACTCCCTTTTACTACGAGCAGTACTTC.

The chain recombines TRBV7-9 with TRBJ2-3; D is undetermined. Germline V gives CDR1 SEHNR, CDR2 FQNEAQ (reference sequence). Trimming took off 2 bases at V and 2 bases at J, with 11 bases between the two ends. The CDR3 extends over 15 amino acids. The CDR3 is CASSLSSQATDTQYF. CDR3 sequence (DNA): TGTGCCAGCAGCTTATCATCGCAGGCCACAGATACGCAGTATTTT.

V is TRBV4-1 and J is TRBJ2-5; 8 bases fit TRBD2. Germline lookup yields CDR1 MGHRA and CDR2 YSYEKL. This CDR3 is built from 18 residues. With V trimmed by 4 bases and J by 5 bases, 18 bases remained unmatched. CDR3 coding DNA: TGCGCCAGCAGCCTACGGACTAGCTTTCCCCTCCCCCTCGAGACCCAGTACTTC. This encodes CASSLRTSFPLPLETQYF.

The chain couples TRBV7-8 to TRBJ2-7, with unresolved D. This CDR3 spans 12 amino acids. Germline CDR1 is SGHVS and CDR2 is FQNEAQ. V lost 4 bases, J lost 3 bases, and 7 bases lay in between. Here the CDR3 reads CASSSSFYEQYF. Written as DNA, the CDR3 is TGTGCCAGCAGCTCTAGTTTCTACGAGCAGTACTTC.

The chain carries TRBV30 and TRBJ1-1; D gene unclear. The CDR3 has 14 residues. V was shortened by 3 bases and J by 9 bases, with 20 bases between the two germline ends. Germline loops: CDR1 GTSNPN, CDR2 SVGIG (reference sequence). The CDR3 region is CAWSPDTDYHQAFF. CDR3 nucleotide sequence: TGTGCCTGGAGCCCGGATACGGACTACCACCAAGCTTTCTTT. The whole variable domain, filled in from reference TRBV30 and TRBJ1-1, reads SQTIHQWPATLVQPVGSPLSLECTVEGTSNPNLYWYRQAAGRGLQLLFYSVGIGQISSEVPQNLSASRPQDRQFILSSKKLLLSDSGFYLCAWSPDTDYHQAFFGQGTRLTVV.

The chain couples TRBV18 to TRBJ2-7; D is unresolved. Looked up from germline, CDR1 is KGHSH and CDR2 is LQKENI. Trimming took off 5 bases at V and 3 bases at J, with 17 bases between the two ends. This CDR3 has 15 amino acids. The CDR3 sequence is CASSDMLENNYEQYF. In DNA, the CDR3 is TGTGCCAGCTCAGATATGTTAGAGAATAACTACGAGCAGTACTTC.

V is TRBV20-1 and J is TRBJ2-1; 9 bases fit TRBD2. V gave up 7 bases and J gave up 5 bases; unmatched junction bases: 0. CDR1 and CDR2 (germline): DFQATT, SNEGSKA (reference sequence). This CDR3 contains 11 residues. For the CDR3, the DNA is TGCAGTGGGACTAGCGACAATGAGCAGTTCTTC. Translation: CSGTSDNEQFF.

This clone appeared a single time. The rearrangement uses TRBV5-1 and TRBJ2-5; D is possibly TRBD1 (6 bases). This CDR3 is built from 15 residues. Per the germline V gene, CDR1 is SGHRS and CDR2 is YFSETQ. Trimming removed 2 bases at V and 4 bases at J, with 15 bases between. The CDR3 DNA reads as TGCGCCAGCAGCTTAGACAGGCGCTCCTTAGAGACCCAGTACTTC. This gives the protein CASSLDRRSLETQYF.

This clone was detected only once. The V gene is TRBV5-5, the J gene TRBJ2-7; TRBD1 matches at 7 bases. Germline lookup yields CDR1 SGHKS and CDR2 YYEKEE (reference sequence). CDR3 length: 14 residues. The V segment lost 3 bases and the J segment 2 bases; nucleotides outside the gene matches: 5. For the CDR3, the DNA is TGTGCCAGCAGCTCGCCGGGACAGACCTACGAGCAGTACTTC. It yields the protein CASSSPGQTYEQYF.

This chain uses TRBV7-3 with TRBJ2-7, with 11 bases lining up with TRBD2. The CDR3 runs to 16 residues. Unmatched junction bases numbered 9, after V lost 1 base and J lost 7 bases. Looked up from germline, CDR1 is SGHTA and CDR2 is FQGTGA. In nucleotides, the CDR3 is TGTGCCAGCAGCTTAAGTGTAGCGGGAGGGCCCCGGGAGCAGTACTTC. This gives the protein CASSLSVAGGPREQYF.

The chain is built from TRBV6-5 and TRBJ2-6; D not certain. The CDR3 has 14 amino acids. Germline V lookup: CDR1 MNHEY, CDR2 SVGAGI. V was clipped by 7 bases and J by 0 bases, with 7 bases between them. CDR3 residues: CASTWASGANVLTF. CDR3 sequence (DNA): TGTGCCAGCACTTGGGCCTCTGGGGCCAACGTCCTGACTTTC.

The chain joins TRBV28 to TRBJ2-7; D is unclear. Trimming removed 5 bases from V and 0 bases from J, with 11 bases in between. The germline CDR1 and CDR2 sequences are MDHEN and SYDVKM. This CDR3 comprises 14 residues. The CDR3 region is CASSDRLDSYEQYF. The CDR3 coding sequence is TGTGCCAGCAGTGATCGACTGGACTCCTACGAGCAGTACTTC.

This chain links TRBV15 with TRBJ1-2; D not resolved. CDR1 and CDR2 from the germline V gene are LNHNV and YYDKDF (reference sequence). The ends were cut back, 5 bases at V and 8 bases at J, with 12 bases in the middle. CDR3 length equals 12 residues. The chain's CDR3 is CATSARWSGYTF. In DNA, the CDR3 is TGTGCCACCAGCGCCCGCTGGAGCGGCTACACCTTC.

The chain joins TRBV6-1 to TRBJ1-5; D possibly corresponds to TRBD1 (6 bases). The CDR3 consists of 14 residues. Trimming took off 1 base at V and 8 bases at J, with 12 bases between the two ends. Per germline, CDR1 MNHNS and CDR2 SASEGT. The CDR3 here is CASSEVQGWEPQHF. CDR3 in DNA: TGTGCCAGCAGTGAAGTACAGGGTTGGGAGCCCCAGCATTTT.

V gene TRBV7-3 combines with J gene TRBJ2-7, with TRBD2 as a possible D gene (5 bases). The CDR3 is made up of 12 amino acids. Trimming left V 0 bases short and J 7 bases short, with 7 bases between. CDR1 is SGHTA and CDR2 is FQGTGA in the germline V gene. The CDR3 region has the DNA TGTGCCAGCAGCTTAACCTCGGGAGAGCAGTACTTC. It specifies CASSLTSGEQYF.

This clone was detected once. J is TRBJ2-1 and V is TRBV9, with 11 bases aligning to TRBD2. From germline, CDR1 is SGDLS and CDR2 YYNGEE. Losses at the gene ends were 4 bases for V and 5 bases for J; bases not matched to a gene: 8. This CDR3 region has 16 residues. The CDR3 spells CASSFSSGRAHNEQFF. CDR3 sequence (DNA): TGTGCCAGCAGCTTCAGTAGCGGGAGGGCTCACAATGAGCAGTTCTTC. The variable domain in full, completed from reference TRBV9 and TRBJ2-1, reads DSGVTQTPKHLITATGQRVTLRCSPRSGDLSVYWYQQSLDQGLQFLIQYYNGEERAKGNILERFSAQQFPDLHSELNLSSLELGDSALYFCASSFSSGRAHNEQFFGPGTRLTVL.

CDR3 in DNA: TGCGCCAGCAAGGCGGACGGGAGGGATGGCACAGATACGCAGTATTTT. The encoded protein is CASKADGRDGTDTQYF. The chain combines TRBV5-1 with TRBJ2-3, with 8 bases aligning to TRBD2. Germline loops: CDR1 SGHRS, CDR2 YFSETQ. There are 16 residues in the CDR3. V lost 6 bases and J lost 1; bases outside the gene matches: 10.

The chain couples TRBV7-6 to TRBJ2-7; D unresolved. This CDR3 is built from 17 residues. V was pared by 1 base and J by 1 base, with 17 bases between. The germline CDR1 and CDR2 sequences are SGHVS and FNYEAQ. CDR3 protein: CASSLGAVGSDSYEQYF. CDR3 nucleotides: TGTGCCAGCAGCTTAGGGGCTGTTGGCTCGGATTCCTACGAGCAGTACTTC.

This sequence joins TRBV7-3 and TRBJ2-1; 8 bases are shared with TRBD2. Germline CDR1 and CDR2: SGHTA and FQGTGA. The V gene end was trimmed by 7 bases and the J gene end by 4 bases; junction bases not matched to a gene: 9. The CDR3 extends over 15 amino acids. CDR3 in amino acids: CASTLMAGGYNEQFF. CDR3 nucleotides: TGTGCCAGCACCCTGATGGCGGGAGGTTACAATGAGCAGTTCTTC.

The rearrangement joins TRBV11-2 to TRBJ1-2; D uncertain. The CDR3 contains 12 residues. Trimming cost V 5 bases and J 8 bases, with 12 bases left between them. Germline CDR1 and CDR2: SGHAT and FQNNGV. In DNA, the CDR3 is TGTGCCAGCAGCCCCTCTCGGGGAGGCTACACCTTC. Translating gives CASSPSRGGYTF.

In nucleotides, the CDR3 is TGTGCCAGCTCACCAGTTTTCGGTTCAGGGGTTTACTATGGCTACACCTTC. Encoded protein: CASSPVFGSGVYYGYTF. The chain is built from TRBV18 and TRBJ1-2; tentative D call: TRBD1 (6 bases). The CDR3 sequence is 17 residues long. Germline-derived CDR1 and CDR2 are KGHSH and LQKENI. Trimming cost V 2 bases and J 3 bases, with 19 bases left between them.

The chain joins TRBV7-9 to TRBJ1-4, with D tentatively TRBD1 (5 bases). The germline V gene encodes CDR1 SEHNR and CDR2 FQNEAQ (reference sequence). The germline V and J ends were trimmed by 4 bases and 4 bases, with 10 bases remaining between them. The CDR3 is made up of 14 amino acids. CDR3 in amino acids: CASSSREVNEKLFF. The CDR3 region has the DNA TGTGCCAGCAGCTCCAGGGAGGTTAATGAAAAACTGTTTTTT.

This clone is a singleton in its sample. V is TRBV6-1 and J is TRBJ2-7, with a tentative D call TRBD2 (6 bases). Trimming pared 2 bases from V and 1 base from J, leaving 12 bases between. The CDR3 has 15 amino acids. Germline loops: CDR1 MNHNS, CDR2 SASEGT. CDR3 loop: CASSERRVPSYEQYF. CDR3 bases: TGTGCCAGCAGTGAACGGAGGGTCCCTTCCTACGAGCAGTACTTC.

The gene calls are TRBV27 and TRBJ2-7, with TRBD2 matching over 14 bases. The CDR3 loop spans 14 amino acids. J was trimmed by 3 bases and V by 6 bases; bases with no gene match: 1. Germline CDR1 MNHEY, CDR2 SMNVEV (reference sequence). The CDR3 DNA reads TGTGCCAGCAGGGGACTAGCGGGAGACTACGAGCAGTACTTC. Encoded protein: CASRGLAGDYEQYF.

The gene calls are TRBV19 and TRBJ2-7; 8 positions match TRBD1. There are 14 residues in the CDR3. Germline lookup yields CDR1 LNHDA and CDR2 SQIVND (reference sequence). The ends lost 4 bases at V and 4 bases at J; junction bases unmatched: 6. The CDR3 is CASSRQGRDYEQYF. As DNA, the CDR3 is TGTGCCAGTAGTAGACAGGGGCGAGATTACGAGCAGTACTTC. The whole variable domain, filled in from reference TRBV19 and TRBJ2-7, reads DGGITQSPKYLFRKEGQNVTLSCEQNLNHDAMYWYRQDPGQGLRLIYYSQIVNDFQKGDIAEGYSVSREKKESFPLTVTSAQKNPTAFYLCASSRQGRDYEQYFGPGTRLTVT.

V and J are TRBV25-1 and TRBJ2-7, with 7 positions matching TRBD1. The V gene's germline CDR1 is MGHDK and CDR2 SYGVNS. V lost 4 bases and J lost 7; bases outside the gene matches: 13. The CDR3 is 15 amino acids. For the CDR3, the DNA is TGTGCCAGCAGTGCCCAGGACAGGTCCCCCCGGGAGCAGTACTTC. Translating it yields CASSAQDRSPREQYF.